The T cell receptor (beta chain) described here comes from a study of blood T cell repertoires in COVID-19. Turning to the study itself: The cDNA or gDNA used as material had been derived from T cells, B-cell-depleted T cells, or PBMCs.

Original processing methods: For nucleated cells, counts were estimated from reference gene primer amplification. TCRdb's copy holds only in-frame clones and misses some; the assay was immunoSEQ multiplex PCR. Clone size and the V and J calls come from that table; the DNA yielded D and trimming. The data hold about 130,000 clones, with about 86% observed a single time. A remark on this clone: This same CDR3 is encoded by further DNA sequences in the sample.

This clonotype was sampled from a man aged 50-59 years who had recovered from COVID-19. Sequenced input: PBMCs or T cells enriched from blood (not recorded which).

As DNA, the CDR3 is TGTGCCAGTAGTATCAGTGTCTATGGCTACACCTTC. Protein product: CASSISVYGYTF. This chain links TRBV19 with TRBJ1-2; D remains unclear. Germline assignment: CDR1 LNHDA and CDR2 SQIVND (reference sequence). The CDR3 consists of 12 residues. V was pared by 3 bases and J by 4 bases, with 6 bases between.